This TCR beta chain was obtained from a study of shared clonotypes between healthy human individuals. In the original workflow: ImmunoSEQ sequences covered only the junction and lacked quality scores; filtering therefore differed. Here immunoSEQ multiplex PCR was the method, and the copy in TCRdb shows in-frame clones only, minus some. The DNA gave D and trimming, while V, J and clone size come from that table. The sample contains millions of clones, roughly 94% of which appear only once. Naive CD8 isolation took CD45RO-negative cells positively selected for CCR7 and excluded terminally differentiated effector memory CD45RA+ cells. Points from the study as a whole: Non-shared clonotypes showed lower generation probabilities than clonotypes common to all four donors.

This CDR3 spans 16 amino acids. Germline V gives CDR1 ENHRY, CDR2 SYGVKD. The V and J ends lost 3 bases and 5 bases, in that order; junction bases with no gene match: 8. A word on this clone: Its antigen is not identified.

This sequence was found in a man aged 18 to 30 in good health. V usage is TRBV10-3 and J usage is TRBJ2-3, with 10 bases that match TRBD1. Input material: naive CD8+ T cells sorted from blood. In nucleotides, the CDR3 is TGTGCCATCAGTGATCCCGGGACAGGGGCAAGAGATACGCAGTATTTT. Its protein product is CAISDPGTGARDTQYF.